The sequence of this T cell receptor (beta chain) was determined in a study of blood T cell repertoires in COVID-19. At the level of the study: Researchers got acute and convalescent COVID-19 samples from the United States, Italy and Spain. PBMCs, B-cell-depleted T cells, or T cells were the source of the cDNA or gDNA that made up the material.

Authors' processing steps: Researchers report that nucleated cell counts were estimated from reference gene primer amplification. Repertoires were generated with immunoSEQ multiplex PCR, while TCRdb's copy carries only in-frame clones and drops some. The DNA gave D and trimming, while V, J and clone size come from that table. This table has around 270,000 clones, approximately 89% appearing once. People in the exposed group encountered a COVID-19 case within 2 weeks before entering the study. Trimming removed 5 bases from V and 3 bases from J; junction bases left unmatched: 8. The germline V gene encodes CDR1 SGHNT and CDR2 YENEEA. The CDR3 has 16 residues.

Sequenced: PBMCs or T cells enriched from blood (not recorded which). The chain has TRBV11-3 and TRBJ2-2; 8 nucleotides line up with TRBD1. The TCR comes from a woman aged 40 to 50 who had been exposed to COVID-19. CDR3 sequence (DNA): TGTGCCAGCAGCGCCATTTTACAGGGGGACACCGGGGAGCTGTTTTTT. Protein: CASSAILQGDTGELFF.